The present TCR beta chain was sequenced within a study of T cells in Graves' hyperthyroidism and ophthalmopathy. Study findings and constraints: Stable hyperthyroidism and ophthalmopathy were separated using 13 V-J signatures.

Concerning this clonotype: Its antigen is unidentified.

What was amplified from RNA transcripts were TCR beta CDR3 regions. TCR CDR3 regions were first amplified by RT-PCR with HTBI primers. TCRdb used MiXCR to reprocess the multiplex PCR reads, holding one entry per CDR3 protein. The sample yields 500,000 to 600,000 distinct CDR3 sequences, approximately 16% seen once. This clonotype was obtained from a young woman with Graves' hyperthyroidism. The sample was blood.

The CDR3 DNA sequence: TGCGCCAGCAGCTTGGTTTTGGGAGGGGATTACAATGAGCAGTTCTTC. Protein: CASSLVLGGDYNEQFF. This chain links TRBV5-1 with TRBJ2-1; 7 bases line up with TRBD2. J gave up 4 bases and V 0 bases, and 7 bases lay outside the gene matches. Germline CDR1 is SGHRS and CDR2 is YFSETQ. The CDR3 is 16 amino acids.